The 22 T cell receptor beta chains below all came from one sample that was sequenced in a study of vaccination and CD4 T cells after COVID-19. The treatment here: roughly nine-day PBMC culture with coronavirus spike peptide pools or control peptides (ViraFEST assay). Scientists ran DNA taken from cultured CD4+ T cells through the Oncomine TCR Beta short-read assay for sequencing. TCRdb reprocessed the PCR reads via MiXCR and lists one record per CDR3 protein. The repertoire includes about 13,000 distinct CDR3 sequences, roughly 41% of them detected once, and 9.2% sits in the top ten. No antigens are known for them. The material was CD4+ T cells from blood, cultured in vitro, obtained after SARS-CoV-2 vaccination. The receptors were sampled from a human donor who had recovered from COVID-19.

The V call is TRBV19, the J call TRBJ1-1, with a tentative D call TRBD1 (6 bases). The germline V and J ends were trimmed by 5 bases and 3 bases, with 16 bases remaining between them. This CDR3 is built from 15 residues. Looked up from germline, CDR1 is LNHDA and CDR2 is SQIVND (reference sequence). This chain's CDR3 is CASSDPGDYDTEAFF. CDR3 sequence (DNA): TGTGCCAGTAGTGATCCAGGGGATTATGACACTGAAGCTTTCTTT.

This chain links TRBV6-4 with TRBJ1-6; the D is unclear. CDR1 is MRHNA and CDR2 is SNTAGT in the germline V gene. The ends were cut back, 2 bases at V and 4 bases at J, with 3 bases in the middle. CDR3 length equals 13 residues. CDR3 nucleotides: TGTGCCAGCAGTGACCGATATAATTCACCCCTCCACTTT. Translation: CASSDRYNSPLHF.

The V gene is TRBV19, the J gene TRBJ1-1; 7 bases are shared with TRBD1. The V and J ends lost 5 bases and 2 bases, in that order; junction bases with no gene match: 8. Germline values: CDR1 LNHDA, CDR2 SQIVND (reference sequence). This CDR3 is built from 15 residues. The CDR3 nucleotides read TGTGCCAGTAGTGTCGACAGGGTTGGTAACACTGAAGCTTTCTTT. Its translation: CASSVDRVGNTEAFF. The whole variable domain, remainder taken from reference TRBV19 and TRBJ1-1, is DGGITQSPKYLFRKEGQNVTLSCEQNLNHDAMYWYRQDPGQGLRLIYYSQIVNDFQKGDIAEGYSVSREKKESFPLTVTSAQKNPTAFYLCASSVDRVGNTEAFFGQGTRLTVV.

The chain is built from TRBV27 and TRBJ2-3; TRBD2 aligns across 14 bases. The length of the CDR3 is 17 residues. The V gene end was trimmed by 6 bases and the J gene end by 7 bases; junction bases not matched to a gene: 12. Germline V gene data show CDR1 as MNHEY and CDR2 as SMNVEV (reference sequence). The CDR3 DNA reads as TGTGCCAGCAGCGCGGGGACTAGCGGGAGAGAGGCCAATACGCAGTATTTT. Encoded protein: CASSAGTSGREANTQYF.

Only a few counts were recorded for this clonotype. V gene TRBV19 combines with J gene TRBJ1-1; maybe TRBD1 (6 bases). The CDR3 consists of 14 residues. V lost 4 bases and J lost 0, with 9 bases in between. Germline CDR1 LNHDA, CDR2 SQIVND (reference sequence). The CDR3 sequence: CASSTAGVNTEAFF. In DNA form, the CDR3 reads TGTGCCAGTAGTACGGCAGGGGTGAACACTGAAGCTTTCTTT.

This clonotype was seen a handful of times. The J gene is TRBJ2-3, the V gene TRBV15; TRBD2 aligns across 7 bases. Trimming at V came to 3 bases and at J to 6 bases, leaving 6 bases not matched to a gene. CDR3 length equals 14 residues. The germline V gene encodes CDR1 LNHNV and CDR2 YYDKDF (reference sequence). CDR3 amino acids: CATSRGGEADTQYF. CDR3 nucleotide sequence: TGTGCCACCAGCAGGGGGGGGGAGGCTGATACGCAGTATTTT.

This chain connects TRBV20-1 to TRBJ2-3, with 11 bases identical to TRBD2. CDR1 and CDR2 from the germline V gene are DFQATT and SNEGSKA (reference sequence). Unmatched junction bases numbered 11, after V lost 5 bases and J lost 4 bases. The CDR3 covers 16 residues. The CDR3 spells CSAAPIAGGFADTQYF. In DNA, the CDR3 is TGCAGTGCTGCACCGATAGCGGGGGGGTTCGCAGATACGCAGTATTTT.

The CDR3 region is CSAPTGGLDTQYF. The CDR3 DNA sequence: TGCAGTGCCCCAACGGGAGGGCTCGATACGCAGTATTTT. The chain has TRBV20-1 and TRBJ2-3; 8 bases align to TRBD2. The V and J ends lost 6 bases and 6 bases, in that order; junction bases with no gene match: 8. Germline V gene sequence: CDR1 DFQATT, CDR2 SNEGSKA (reference sequence). CDR3 length: 13 residues.

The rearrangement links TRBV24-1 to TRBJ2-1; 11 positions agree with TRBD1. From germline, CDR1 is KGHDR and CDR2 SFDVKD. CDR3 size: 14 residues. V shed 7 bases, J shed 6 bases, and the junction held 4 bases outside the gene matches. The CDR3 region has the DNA TGTGCCACCAGCCGGGACAGGGGGGGCAATGAGCAGTTCTTC. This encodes CATSRDRGGNEQFF.

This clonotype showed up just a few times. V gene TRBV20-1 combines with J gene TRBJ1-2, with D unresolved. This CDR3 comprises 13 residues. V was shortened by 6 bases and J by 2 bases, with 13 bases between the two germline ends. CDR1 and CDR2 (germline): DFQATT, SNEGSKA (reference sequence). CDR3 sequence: CSARQKTNYGYTF. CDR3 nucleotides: TGCAGTGCGAGACAAAAAACAAACTATGGCTACACCTTC.

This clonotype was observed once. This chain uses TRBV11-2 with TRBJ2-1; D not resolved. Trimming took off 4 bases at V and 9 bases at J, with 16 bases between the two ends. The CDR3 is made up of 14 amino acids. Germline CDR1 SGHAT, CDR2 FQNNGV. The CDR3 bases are TGTGCCAGCAGCTCCCCGAGGACCGTCGGTGAGCAGTTCTTC. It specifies CASSSPRTVGEQFF.

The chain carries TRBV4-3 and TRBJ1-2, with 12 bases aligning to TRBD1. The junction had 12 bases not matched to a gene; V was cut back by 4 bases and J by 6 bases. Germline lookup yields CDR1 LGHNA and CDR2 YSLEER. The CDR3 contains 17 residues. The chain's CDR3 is CASSLQTGTGGGDGYTF. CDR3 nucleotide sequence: TGCGCCAGCAGCCTCCAGACCGGGACAGGGGGCGGTGATGGCTACACCTTC.

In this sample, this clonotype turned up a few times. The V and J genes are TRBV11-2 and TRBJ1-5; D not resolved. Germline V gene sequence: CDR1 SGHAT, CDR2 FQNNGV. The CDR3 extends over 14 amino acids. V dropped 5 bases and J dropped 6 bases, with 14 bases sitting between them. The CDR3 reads CASSPSGNRQPQHF. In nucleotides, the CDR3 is TGTGCCAGCAGCCCCTCCGGGAACCGTCAGCCCCAGCATTTT.

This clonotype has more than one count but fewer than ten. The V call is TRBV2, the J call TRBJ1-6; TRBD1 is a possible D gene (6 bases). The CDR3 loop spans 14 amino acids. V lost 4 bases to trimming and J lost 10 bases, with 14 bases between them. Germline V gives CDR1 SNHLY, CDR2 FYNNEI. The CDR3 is CASSAGVQASPLHF. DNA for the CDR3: TGTGCCAGCAGTGCAGGGGTGCAAGCGTCACCCCTCCACTTT.

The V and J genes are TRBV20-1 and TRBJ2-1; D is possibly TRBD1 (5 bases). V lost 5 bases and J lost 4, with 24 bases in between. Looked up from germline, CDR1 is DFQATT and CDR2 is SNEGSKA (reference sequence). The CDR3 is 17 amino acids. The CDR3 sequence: CSADRPWGRNKYNEQFF. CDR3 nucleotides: TGCAGTGCTGATCGTCCGTGGGGCAGAAATAAATACAATGAGCAGTTCTTC.

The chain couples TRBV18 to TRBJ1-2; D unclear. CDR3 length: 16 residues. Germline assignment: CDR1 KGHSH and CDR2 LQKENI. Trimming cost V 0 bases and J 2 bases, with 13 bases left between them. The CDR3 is CASSPPTDGGNYGYTF. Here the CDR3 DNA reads TGTGCCAGCTCACCACCGACGGACGGAGGCAACTATGGCTACACCTTC.

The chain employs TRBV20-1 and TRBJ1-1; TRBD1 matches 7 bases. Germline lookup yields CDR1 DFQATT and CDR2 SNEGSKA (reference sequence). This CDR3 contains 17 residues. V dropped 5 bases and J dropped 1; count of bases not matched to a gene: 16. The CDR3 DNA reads TGCAGTGCTGTCATGACCGGGACAGCAATAAGGAACACTGAAGCTTTCTTT. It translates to CSAVMTGTAIRNTEAFF.

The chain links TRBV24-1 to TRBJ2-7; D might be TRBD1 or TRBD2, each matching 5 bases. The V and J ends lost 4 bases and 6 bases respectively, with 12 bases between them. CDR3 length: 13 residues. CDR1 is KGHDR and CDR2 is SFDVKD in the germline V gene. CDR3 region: CATSETGTSEQYF. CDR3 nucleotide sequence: TGTGCCACCAGTGAAACGGGGACGTCCGAGCAGTACTTC.

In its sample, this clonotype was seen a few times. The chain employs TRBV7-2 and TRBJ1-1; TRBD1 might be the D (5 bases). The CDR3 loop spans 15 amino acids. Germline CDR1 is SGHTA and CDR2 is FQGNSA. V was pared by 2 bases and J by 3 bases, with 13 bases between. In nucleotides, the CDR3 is TGTGCCAGCAGCTTAATTTGGGGCGGGCACACTGAAGCTTTCTTT. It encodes CASSLIWGGHTEAFF.

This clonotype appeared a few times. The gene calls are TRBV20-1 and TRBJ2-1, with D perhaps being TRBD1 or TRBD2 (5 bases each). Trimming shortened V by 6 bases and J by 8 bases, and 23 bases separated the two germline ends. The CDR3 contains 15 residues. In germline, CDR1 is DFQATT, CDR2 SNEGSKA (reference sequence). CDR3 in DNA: TGCAGTGCCCTTATCCGGGACCTGGTAACCGATGAGCAGTTCTTC. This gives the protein CSALIRDLVTDEQFF.

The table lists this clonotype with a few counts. CDR3 bases: TGTGCCAGTAGTAATCCCTCCCGGGACAGGGTTCAGCCCCAGCATTTT. Residues: CASSNPSRDRVQPQHF. The chain recombines TRBV19 with TRBJ1-5; 9 bases match TRBD1. Germline V gene lookup returns CDR1 LNHDA and CDR2 SQIVND (reference sequence). The CDR3 totals 16 residues. Trimming at V came to 4 bases and at J to 6 bases, leaving 10 bases not matched to a gene.

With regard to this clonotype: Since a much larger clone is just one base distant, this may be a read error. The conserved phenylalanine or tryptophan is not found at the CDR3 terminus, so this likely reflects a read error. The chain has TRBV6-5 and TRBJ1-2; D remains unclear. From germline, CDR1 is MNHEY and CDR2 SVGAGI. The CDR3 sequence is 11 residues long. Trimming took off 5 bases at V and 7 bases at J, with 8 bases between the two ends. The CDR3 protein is CASSDTFGYTI. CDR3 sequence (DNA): TGTGCCAGCAGTGATACCTTTGGCTACACCATC.